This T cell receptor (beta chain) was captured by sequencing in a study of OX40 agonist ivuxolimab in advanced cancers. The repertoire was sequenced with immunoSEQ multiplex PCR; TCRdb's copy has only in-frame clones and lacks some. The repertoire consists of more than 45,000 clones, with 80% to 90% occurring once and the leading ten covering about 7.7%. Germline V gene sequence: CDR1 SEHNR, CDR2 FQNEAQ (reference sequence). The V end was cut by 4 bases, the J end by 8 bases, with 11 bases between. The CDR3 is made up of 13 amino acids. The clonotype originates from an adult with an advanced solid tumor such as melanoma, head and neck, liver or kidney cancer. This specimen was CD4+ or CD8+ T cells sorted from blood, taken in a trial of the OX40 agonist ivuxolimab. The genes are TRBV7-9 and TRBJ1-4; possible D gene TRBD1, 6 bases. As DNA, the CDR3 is TGTGCCAGCAGCTCACAGGGAAGGGAAAAACTGTTTTTT. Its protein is CASSSQGREKLFF.